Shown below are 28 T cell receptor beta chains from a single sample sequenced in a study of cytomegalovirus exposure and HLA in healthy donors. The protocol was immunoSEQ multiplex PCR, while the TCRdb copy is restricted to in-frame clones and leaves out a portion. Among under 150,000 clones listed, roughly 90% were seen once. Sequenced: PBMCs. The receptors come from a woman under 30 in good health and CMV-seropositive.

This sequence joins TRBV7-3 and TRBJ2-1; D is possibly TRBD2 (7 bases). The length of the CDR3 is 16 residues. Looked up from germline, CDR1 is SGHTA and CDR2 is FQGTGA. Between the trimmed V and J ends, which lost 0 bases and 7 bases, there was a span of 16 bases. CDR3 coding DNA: TGTGCCAGCAGCTTAACCGGGGGGCTATTTAAGAATGAGCAGTTCTTC. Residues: CASSLTGGLFKNEQFF.

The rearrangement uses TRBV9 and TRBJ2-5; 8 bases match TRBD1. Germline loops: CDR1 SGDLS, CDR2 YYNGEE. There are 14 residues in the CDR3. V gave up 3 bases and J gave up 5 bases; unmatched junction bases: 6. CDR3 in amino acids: CASSAQGGRETQYF. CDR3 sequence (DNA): TGTGCCAGCAGCGCACAGGGGGGTAGGGAGACCCAGTACTTC. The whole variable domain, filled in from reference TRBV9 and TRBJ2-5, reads DSGVTQTPKHLITATGQRVTLRCSPRSGDLSVYWYQQSLDQGLQFLIQYYNGEERAKGNILERFSAQQFPDLHSELNLSSLELGDSALYFCASSAQGGRETQYFGPGTRLLVL.

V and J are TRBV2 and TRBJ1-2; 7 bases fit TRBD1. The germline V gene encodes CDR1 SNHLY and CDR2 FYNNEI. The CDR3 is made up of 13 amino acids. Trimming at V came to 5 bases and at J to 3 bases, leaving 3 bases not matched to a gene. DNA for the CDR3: TGTGCCAGCAGTCGGGACAGTCACTATGGCTACACCTTC. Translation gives CASSRDSHYGYTF.

CDR3 nucleotides: TGCGCCAGCAGCTCGACACGCTCCTACGAGCAGTACTTC. It is translated as CASSSTRSYEQYF. The V call is TRBV5-1, the J call TRBJ2-7, with unresolved D. Germline CDR1 is SGHRS and CDR2 is YFSETQ. The CDR3 is made up of 13 amino acids. Trimming removed 3 bases from V and 0 bases from J, with 7 bases in between.

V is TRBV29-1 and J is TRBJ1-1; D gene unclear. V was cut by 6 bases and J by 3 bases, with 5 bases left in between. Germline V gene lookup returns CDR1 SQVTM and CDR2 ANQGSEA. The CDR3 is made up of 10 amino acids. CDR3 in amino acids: CSVRDTEAFF. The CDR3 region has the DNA TGCAGCGTGCGGGACACTGAAGCTTTCTTT.

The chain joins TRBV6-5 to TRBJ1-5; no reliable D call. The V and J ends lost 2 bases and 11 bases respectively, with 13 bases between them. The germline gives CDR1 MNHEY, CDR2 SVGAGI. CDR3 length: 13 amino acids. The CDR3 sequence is CASSYPGDRSQHF. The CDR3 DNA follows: TGTGCCAGCAGTTACCCGGGTGATAGGTCCCAGCATTTT.

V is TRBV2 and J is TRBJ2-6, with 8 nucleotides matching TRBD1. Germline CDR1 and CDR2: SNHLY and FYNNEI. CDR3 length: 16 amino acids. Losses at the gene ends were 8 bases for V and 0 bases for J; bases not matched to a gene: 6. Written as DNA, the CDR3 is TGTGCCAGCGGGGGACAGGAATACTCTGGGGCCAACGTCCTGACTTTC. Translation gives CASGGQEYSGANVLTF.

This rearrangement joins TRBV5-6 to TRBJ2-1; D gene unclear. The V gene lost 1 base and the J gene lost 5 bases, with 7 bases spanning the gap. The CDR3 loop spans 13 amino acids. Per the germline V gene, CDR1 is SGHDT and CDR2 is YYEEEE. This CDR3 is CASSLWQDNEQFF. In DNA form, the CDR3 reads TGTGCCAGCAGCTTGTGGCAGGACAATGAGCAGTTCTTC.

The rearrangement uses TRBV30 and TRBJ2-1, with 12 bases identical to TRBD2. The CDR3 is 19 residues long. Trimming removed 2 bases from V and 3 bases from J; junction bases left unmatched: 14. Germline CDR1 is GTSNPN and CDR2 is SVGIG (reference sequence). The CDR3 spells CAWSKRLAGGQGLYNEQFF. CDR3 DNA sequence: TGTGCCTGGAGTAAAAGGCTAGCGGGGGGGCAAGGGCTCTACAATGAGCAGTTCTTC. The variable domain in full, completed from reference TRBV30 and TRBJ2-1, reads SQTIHQWPATLVQPVGSPLSLECTVEGTSNPNLYWYRQAAGRGLQLLFYSVGIGQISSEVPQNLSASRPQDRQFILSSKKLLLSDSGFYLCAWSKRLAGGQGLYNEQFFGPGTRLTVL.

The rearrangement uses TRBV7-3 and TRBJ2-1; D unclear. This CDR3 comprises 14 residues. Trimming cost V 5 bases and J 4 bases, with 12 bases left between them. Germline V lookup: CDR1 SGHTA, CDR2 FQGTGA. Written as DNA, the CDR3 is TGTGCCAGCAGCCGAGTCGGAGAATACAATGAGCAGTTCTTC. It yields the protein CASSRVGEYNEQFF.

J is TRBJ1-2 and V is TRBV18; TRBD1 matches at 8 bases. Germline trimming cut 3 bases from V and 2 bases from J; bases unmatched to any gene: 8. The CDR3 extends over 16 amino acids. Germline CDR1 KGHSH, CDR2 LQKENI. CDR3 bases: TGTGCCAGCTCACCCCGGACAGGGTCCACGAACTATGGCTACACCTTC. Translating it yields CASSPRTGSTNYGYTF.

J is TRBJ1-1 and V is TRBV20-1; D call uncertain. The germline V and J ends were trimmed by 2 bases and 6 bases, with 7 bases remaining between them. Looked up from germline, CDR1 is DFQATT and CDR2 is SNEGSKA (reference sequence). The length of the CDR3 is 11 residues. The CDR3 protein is CSARLASEAFF. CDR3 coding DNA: TGCAGTGCTAGATTGGCCTCTGAAGCTTTCTTT.

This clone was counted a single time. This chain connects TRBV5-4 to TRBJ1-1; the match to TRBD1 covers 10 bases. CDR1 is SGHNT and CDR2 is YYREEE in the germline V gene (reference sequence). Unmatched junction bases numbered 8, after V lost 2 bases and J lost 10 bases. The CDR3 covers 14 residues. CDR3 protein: CASSFGTGEVGAFF. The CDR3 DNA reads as TGTGCCAGCAGCTTCGGGACAGGGGAGGTAGGAGCTTTCTTT.

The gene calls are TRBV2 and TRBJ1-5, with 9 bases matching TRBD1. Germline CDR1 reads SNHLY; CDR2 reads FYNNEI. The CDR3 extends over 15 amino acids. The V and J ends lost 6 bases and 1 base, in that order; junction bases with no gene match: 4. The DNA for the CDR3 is TGTGCCAGCAGCGACAGGGGGGACAGCAATCAGCCCCAGCATTTT. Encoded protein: CASSDRGDSNQPQHF.

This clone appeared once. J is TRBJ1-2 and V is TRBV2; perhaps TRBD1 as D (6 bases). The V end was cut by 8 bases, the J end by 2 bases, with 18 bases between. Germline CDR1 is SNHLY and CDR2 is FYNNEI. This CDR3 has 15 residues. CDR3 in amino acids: CASLRTDQLNYGYTF. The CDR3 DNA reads TGTGCCAGCCTCAGGACAGACCAACTCAACTATGGCTACACCTTC.

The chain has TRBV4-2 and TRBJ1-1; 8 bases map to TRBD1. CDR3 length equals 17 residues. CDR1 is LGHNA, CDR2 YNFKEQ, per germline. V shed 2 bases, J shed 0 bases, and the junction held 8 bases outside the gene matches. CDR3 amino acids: CASSQRGQGGLNTEAFF. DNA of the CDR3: TGTGCCAGCAGCCAAAGAGGACAGGGAGGACTGAACACTGAAGCTTTCTTT.

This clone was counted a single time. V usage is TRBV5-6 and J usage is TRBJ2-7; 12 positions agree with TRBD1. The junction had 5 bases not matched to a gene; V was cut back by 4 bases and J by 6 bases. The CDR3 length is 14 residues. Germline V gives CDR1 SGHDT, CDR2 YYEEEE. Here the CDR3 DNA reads TGTGCCAGCAGCGAGGGACAGGGGGCTGTCGAGCAGTACTTC. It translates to CASSEGQGAVEQYF.

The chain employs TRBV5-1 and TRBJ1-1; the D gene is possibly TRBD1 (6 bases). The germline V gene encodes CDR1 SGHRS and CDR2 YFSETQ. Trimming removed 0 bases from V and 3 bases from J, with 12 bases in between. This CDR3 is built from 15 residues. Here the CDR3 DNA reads TGCGCCAGCAGCTTGGTGGGGGCGCGGGACACTGAAGCTTTCTTT. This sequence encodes CASSLVGARDTEAFF.

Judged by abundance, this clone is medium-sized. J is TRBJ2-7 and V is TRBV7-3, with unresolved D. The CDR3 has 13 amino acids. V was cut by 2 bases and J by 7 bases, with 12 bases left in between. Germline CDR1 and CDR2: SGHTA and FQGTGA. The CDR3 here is CASSLDQVTEQYF. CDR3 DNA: TGTGCCAGCAGCTTAGATCAGGTTACGGAGCAGTACTTC.

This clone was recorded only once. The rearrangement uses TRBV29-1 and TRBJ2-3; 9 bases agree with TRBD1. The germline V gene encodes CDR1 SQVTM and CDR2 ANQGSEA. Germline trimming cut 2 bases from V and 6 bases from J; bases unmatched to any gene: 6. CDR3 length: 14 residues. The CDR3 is CSVETGGPLDTQYF. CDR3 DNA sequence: TGCAGCGTTGAAACAGGGGGCCCGTTGGATACGCAGTATTTT.

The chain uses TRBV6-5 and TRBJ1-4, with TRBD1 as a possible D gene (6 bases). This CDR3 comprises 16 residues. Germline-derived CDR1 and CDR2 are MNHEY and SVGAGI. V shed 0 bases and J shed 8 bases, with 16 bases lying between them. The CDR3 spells CASSYSRTVTREKLFF. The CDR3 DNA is TGTGCCAGCAGTTACTCGAGGACAGTGACTCGCGAAAAACTGTTTTTT.

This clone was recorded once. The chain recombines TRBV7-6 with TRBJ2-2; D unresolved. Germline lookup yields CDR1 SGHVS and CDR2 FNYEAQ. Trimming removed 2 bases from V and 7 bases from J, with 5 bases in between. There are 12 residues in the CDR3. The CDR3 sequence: CASSLRVGELFF. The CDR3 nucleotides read TGTGCCAGCAGCTTAAGAGTCGGGGAGCTGTTTTTT.

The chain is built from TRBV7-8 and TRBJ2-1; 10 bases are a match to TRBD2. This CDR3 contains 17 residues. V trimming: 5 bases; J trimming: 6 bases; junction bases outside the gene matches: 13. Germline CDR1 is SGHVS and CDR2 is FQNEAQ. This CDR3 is CASSPENLAGVVNEQFF. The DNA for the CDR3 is TGTGCCAGCAGCCCTGAAAATCTAGCGGGAGTTGTCAATGAGCAGTTCTTC.

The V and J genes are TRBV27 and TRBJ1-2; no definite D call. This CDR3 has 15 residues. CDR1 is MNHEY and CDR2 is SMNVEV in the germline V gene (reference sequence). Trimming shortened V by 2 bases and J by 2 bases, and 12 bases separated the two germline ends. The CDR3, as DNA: TGTGCCAGCAGTTTAAAGCCAGGCCCCAACTATGGCTACACCTTC. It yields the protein CASSLKPGPNYGYTF.

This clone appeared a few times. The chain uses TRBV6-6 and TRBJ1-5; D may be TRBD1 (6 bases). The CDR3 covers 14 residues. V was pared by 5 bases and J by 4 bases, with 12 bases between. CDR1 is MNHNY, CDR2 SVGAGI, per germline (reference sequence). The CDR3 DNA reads TGTGCCAGCAGTAGACAGGCGATGAATCAGCCCCAGCATTTT. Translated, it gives CASSRQAMNQPQHF.

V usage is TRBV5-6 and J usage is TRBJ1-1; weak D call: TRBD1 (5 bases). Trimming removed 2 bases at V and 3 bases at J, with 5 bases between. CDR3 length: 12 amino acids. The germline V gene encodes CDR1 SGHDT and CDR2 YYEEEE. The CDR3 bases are TGTGCCAGCAGCTTCAGGGACACTGAAGCTTTCTTT. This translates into CASSFRDTEAFF.

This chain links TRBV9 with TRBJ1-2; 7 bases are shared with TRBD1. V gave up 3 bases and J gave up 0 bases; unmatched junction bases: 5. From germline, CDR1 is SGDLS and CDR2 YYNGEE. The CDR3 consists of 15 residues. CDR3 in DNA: TGTGCCAGCAGCGCCGGGGACAGCACTAACTATGGCTACACCTTC. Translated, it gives CASSAGDSTNYGYTF.

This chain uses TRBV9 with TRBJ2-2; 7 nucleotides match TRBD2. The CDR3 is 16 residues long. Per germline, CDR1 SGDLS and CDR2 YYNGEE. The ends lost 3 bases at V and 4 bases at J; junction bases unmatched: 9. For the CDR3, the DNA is TGTGCCAGCAGCGAGGGGAGGGGTACGGTCACCGGGGAGCTGTTTTTT. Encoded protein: CASSEGRGTVTGELFF. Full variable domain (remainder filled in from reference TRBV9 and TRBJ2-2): DSGVTQTPKHLITATGQRVTLRCSPRSGDLSVYWYQQSLDQGLQFLIQYYNGEERAKGNILERFSAQQFPDLHSELNLSSLELGDSALYFCASSEGRGTVTGELFFGEGSRLTVL.